These 4 T cell receptor beta chains share one sample of origin, sequenced in a study of prognosis after radiotherapy for stage I lung cancer. Two-round multiplex PCR on genomic DNA was the method by which TCR beta CDR3 was amplified. Amplification in first-round PCR relied on primers specific to each TRBV and TRBJ gene. TCRdb recomputed calls from the multiplex PCR reads with MiXCR, one row per CDR3 protein. The table has 15,000 to 20,000 distinct CDR3 sequences, 40% to 55% seen once. The input for sequencing was PBMCs, taken before or after stereotactic body radiation therapy (not recorded which). These receptors all come from a donor of 50 years or more with non-small cell lung cancer.

With respect to this clonotype: One junction end does not reproduce the germline sequence, and a read error may be involved. The chain employs TRBV6-2 or TRBV6-3 and TRBJ1-5; D remains ambiguous. The CDR3 is 15 amino acids. Germline-derived CDR1 and CDR2 are MNHEY and SVGEGT. The CDR3 coding sequence is TGTGCCAGCGGCTCGAGGGCCCTTAGCAATCATCCCCAGCATTTT. This translates into CASGSRALSNHPQHF.

The chain couples TRBV19 to TRBJ2-7; the match to TRBD2 covers 7 bases. CDR1 and CDR2 from the germline V gene are LNHDA and SQIVND (reference sequence). This CDR3 is built from 15 residues. V lost 1 base to trimming and J lost 4 bases; unmatched junction nucleotides: 7. The CDR3 DNA is TGTGCCAGTAGTATAGCGGCGGGAGTGGTTTACGAGCAGTACTTC. Translation gives CASSIAAGVVYEQYF.

This clonotype was detected only a few times. The chain has TRBV27 and TRBJ2-2; D unresolved. V was pared by 2 bases and J by 8 bases, with 21 bases between. Per germline, CDR1 MNHEY and CDR2 SMNVEV (reference sequence). The CDR3 has 17 residues. CDR3 bases: TGTGCCAGCAGTTTACTCCCCCGGATCAACTCGAGAGGGGAGCTGTTTTTT. Residues: CASSLLPRINSRGELFF.

The genes are TRBV11-2 and TRBJ2-1; D uncertain. CDR3 size: 14 residues. CDR1 and CDR2 from the germline V gene are SGHAT and FQNNGV. Trimming removed 1 base at V and 0 bases at J, with 4 bases between. The CDR3, as DNA: TGTGCCAGCAGCTTAGTCCTCTCCTACAATGAGCAGTTCTTC. Translated: CASSLVLSYNEQFF.